In this sample, the clone carrying this T cell receptor beta chain turned up many times. Amplification of TCR beta CDR3 regions used RNA as the template. The HTBI primer set served for first-round RT-PCR of the TCR CDR3. TCRdb recomputed calls from the multiplex PCR reads with MiXCR, one row per CDR3 protein. The top ten clones hold more than 7% of a sample with approximately 700,000 distinct CDR3 sequences, 45% of them seen once. The ends lost 6 bases at V and 6 bases at J; junction bases unmatched: 3. The germline V gene encodes CDR1 SGHTA and CDR2 FQGNSA. CDR3 length: 14 amino acids. This sample was included in a study of T cells in Graves' hyperthyroidism and ophthalmopathy.

What was sequenced was peripheral blood or thyroid tissue (not recorded which). The V gene is TRBV7-2, the J gene TRBJ2-7, with 15 bases matching TRBD2. This receptor was taken from an adult man with Graves' disease, either hyperthyroidism or ophthalmopathy (not recorded which). DNA for the CDR3: TGTGCCAGCAGTCCGGGACTAGCGGGAGGCGAGCAGTACTTC. Translated: CASSPGLAGGEQYF.